These T cell receptor beta chains were read from a single sample in a study of OX40 agonist ivuxolimab in advanced cancers. Only in-frame clones appear in the TCRdb table, and some are missing; sequencing was by immunoSEQ multiplex PCR. The repertoire includes tens of thousands of clones, roughly 88% of them detected once, and around 0.35% sits in the top ten. The sample here was CD4+ or CD8+ T cells sorted from blood, taken in a trial of the OX40 agonist ivuxolimab. The receptors stem from an adult with an advanced solid tumor such as melanoma, head and neck, liver or kidney cancer. The CDR3 runs from the conserved cysteine through the conserved F or W. The D gene is left open where the match is weak. Some rows mark clone size as missing; the rest say once, few, many or name a class of expanded clone.

J	V	size	D	DNA	CDR3
TRBJ2-7	TRBV2	.	TRBD2	TGTGCCAGCAGTGAAGGGATAGCGGGGGGGTTATACCTAAGCTCCTACGAGCAGTACTTC	CASSEGIAGGLYLSSYEQYF
TRBJ2-5	TRBV9	.	.	TGTGCCAGCAGCGTAGGTTTCTCGGACAGTTACCAAGAGACCCAGTACTTC	CASSVGFSDSYQETQYF
TRBJ1-1	TRBV7-2	.	.	TGTGCCAGCAGTAGACAGGAGGAGACTGAAGCTTTCTTT	CASSRQEETEAFF
TRBJ2-1	TRBV11-3	.	.	TGTGCCAGCAGCCCCGACAGGAATACCTACAATGAGCAGTTCTTC	CASSPDRNTYNEQFF
TRBJ1-5	TRBV19	.	.	TGTGCCAGTAGTATAGGGGGCCAAAGGAATCAGCCCCAGCATTTT	CASSIGGQRNQPQHF
TRBJ2-1	TRBV27	.	TRBD1	TGTGCCAGCAGTTTATCGAGTGGGACAGAATACAATGAGCAGTTCTTC	CASSLSSGTEYNEQFF
TRBJ2-7	TRBV6-7	once	TRBD1	TGTGCCAGCCAGGCAGAGGGACAGGACTACGAGCAGTACTTC	CASQAEGQDYEQYF
TRBJ2-7	TRBV9	.	TRBD1	TGTGCCAGCAGCGCCACTGGACAGGGTAACTTCGAGCAGTACTTC	CASSATGQGNFEQYF
TRBJ1-1	TRBV20-1	.	.	TGCAGTGTGAGGGAAGCTTTCTTT	CSVREAFF
TRBJ2-3	TRBV25-1	.	.	TGTGCCAGCAGTGAATTTCAAGGGAGCACAGATACGCAGTATTTT	CASSEFQGSTDTQYF